This T cell receptor (beta chain) was sequenced for a study of cytomegalovirus exposure and HLA in healthy donors. To note about this clone: Its cognate antigen is unknown. The junction does not match germline at one end; this may be a read error.

Germline V gene sequence: CDR1 SGHRS, CDR2 YFSETQ. The CDR3 runs to 12 residues. Findings and caveats of the study: The CMV antigen specificity of three CMV-associated chains was confirmed through in vitro analysis.

Primers included in the PCR were 60 Vbeta and 13 Jbeta primers. Generated by immunoSEQ multiplex PCR, the TCRdb table keeps only in-frame clones and is missing some. Among over 80,000 clones listed, 65% to 85% were seen once. Sequenced sample: PBMCs. The chain links TRBV5-1 to TRBJ2-7; perhaps TRBD1 as D (5 bases). The source is a woman in her 70s in good health and CMV-seropositive. The CDR3 DNA reads TGCGCCAGCAGCTTGGAGGGGTCAAAATGGGGCTTC. This encodes CASSLEGSKWGF. The whole variable domain, filled in from reference TRBV5-1 and TRBJ2-7, reads KAGVTQTPRYLIKTRGQQVTLSCSPISGHRSVSWYQQTPGQGLQFLFEYFSETQRNKGNFPGRFSGRQFSNSRSEMNVSTLELGDSALYLCASSLEGSKWGFGPGTRLTVT.